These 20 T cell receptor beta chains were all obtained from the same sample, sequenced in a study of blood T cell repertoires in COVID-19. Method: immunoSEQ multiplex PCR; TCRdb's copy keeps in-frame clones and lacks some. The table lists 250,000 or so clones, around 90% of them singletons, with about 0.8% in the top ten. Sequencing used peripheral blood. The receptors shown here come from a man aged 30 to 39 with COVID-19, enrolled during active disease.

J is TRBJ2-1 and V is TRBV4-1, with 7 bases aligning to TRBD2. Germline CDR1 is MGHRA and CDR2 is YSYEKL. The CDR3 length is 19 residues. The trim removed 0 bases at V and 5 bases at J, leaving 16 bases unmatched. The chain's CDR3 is CASSQDSGERDWPNNEQFF. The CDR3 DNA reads TGCGCCAGCAGCCAAGATAGTGGTGAGCGGGACTGGCCTAACAATGAGCAGTTCTTC.

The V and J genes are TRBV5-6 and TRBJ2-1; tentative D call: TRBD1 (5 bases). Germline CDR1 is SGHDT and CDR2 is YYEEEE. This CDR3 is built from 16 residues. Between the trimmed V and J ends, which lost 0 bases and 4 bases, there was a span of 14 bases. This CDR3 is CASSLDGNGQYNEQFF. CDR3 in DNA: TGTGCCAGCAGCTTGGATGGGAATGGACAATACAATGAGCAGTTCTTC.

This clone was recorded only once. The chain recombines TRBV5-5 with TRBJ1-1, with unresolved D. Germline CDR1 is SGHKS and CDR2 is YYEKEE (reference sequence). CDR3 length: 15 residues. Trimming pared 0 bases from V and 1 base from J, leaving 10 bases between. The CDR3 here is CASSLERVSNTEAFF. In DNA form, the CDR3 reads TGTGCCAGCAGCTTGGAACGGGTTTCGAACACTGAAGCTTTCTTT.

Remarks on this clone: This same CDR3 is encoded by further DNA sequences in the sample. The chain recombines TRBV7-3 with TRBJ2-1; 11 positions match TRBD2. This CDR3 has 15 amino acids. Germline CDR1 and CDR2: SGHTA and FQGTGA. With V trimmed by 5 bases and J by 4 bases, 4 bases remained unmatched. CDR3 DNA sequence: TGTGCCAGCAGCGCCACTAGCGGGGGATACAATGAGCAGTTCTTC. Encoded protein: CASSATSGGYNEQFF.

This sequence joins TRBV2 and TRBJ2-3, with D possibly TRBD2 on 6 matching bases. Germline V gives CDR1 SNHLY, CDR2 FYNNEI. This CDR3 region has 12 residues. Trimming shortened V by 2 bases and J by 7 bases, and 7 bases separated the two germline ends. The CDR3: CASSERGNTQYF. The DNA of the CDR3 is TGTGCCAGCAGTGAACGGGGGAATACGCAGTATTTT.

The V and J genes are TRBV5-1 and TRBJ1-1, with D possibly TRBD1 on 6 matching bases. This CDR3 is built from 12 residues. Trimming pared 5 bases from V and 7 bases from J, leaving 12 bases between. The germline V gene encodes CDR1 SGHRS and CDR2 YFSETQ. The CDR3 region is CASRSDRSEAFF. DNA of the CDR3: TGCGCCAGCAGATCCGACAGGAGTGAAGCTTTCTTT.

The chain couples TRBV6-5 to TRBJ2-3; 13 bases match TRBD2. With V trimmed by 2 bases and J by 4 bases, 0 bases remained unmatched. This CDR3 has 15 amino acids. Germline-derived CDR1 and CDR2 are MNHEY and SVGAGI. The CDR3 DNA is TGTGCCAGCAGTTACGGACTAGCGGGGGCAGATACGCAGTATTTT. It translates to CASSYGLAGADTQYF.

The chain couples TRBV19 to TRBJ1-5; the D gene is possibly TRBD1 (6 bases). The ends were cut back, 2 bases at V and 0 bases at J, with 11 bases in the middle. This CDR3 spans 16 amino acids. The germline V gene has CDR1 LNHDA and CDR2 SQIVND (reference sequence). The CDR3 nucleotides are TGTGCCAGTAGTATATCTGGACAGAGTAGCAATCAGCCCCAGCATTTT. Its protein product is CASSISGQSSNQPQHF.

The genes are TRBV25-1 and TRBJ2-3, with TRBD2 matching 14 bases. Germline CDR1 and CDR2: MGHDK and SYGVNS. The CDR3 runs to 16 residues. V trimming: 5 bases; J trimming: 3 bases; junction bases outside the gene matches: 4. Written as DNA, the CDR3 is TGTGCCAGCAGTCCCGGACTAGCGGGGGGAACAGATACGCAGTATTTT. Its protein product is CASSPGLAGGTDTQYF.

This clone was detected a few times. The CDR3 DNA follows: TGTGCCAGCAGTTACGTATACAGGGGCGCCGACGAGCAGTACTTC. Translation gives CASSYVYRGADEQYF. V and J are TRBV6-5 and TRBJ2-7; 7 positions agree with TRBD1. The CDR3 has 15 amino acids. The V segment lost 2 bases and the J segment 5 bases; nucleotides outside the gene matches: 9. Germline V CDR1 and CDR2: MNHEY, SVGAGI.

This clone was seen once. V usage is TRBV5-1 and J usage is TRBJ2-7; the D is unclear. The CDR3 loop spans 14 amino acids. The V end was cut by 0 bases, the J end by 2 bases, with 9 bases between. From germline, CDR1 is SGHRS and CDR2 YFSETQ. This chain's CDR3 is CASSLELEPYEQYF. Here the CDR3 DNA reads TGCGCCAGCAGCTTGGAATTAGAGCCCTACGAGCAGTACTTC. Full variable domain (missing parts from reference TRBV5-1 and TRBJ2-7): KAGVTQTPRYLIKTRGQQVTLSCSPISGHRSVSWYQQTPGQGLQFLFEYFSETQRNKGNFPGRFSGRQFSNSRSEMNVSTLELGDSALYLCASSLELEPYEQYFGPGTRLTVT.

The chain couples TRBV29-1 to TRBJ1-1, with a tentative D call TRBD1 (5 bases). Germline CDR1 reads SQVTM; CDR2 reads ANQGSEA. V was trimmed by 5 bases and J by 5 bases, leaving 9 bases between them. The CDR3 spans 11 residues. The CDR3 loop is CSVLRGTEAFF. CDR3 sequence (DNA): TGCAGCGTTCTAAGGGGAACTGAAGCTTTCTTT.

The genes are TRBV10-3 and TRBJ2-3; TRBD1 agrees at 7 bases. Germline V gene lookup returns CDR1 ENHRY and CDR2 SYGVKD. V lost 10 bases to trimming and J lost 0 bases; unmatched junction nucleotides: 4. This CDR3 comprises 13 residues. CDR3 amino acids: CATTGDSTDTQYF. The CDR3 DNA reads TGTGCCACAACAGGGGACAGCACAGATACGCAGTATTTT.

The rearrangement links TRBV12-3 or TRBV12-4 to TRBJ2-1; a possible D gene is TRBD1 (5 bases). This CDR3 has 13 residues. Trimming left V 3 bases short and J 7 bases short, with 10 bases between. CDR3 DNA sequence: TGTGCCAGCAGTTTCGCAGGGCTTAATGAGCAGTTCTTC. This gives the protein CASSFAGLNEQFF.

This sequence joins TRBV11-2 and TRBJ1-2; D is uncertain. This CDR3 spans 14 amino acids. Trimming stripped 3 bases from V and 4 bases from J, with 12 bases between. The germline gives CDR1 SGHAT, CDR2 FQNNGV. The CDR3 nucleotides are TGTGCCAGCAGCTTTTTGGCGGACTCCTATGGCTACACCTTC. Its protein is CASSFLADSYGYTF.

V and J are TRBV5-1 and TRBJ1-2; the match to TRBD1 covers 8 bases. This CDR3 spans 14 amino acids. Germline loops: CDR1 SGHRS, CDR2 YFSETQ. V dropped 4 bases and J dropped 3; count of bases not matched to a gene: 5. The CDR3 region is CASSLDRGHYGYTF. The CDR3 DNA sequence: TGCGCCAGCAGCCTAGACAGGGGTCACTATGGCTACACCTTC.

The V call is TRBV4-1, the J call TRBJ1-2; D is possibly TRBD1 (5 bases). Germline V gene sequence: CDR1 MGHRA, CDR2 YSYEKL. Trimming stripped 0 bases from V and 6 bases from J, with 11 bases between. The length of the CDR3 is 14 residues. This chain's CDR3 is CASSQDWSGHGYTF. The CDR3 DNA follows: TGCGCCAGCAGCCAAGATTGGTCAGGGCATGGCTACACCTTC.

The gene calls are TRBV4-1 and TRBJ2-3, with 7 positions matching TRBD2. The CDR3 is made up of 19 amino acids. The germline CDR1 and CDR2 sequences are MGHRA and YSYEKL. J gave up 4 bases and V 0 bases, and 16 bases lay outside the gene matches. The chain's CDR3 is CASSQDGAGVLSSSDTQYF. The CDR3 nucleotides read TGCGCCAGCAGCCAAGATGGGGCGGGGGTGCTATCATCGTCAGATACGCAGTATTTT.

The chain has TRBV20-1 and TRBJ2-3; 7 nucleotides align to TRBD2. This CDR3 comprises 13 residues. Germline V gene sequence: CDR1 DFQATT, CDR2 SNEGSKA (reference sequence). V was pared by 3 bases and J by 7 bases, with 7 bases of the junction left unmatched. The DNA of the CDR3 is TGCAGTGCTAGTGAGGGACTATCACATACGCAGTATTTT. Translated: CSASEGLSHTQYF.

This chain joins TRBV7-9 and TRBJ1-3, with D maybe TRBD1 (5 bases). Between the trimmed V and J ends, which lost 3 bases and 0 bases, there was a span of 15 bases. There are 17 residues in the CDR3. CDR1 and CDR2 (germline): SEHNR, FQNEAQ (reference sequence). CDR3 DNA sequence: TGTGCCAGCAGCTTTCAGTACCAGGGATCCTCTGGAAACACCATATATTTT. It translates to CASSFQYQGSSGNTIYF.